The rows below give T cell receptor beta chains drawn from one sample of a study of blood T cell repertoires in COVID-19. Sequencing used immunoSEQ multiplex PCR; TCRdb keeps in-frame clones, though not all of them. This sample yields 150,000 to 200,000 clones, of which roughly 84% are seen a single time; less than 1.5% belongs to the top ten. The sample taken for sequencing was PBMCs or T cells enriched from blood (not recorded which). The receptor set was obtained from a human donor with acute COVID-19. The donor label of this sample is uncertain. Each CDR3 is given with its conserved first and last residue. D genes are given only for firm matches. A clone size is listed for some rows: how often the clone was seen (once, few, many), or a class if it is expanded.

clone_size	d_call	v_call	j_call	cdr3_aa	cdr3_nt
.	.	TRBV9	TRBJ1-2	CASSVMGSSGYTF	TGTGCCAGCAGCGTAATGGGGAGTAGTGGCTACACCTTC
.	.	TRBV7-2	TRBJ2-3	CASSPLRGTSTDTQYF	TGTGCCAGCAGCCCCCTCCGGGGGACCTCCACAGATACGCAGTATTTT
few	TRBD1	TRBV7-2	TRBJ2-7	CASSFPGQGYEQYF	TGTGCCAGCAGCTTCCCGGGACAGGGCTACGAGCAGTACTTC
.	TRBD1	TRBV10-3	TRBJ1-6	CAISEGGQGTSPLHF	TGTGCCATCAGTGAGGGGGGACAGGGAACCTCACCCCTCCACTTT
.	.	TRBV4-1	TRBJ2-5	CASSLRGGQEKETQYF	TGCGCCAGCAGCCTGAGGGGGGGGCAGGAAAAAGAGACCCAGTACTTC
.	.	TRBV6-2/TRBV6-3	TRBJ2-2	CASSRAGDNTGELFF	TGTGCCAGCAGTCGGGCAGGGGATAACACCGGGGAGCTGTTTTTT
.	.	TRBV29-1	TRBJ2-7	CSVWSPGYEQYF	TGCAGCGTTTGGTCTCCGGGTTACGAGCAGTACTTC
.	.	TRBV7-9	TRBJ2-3	CASSSTPSSTQYF	TGTGCCAGCAGCTCAACTCCGAGTAGTACGCAGTATTTT
once	TRBD1	TRBV2	TRBJ2-3	CASTQGTGTDTQYF	TGTGCCAGCACGCAAGGGACAGGCACAGATACGCAGTATTTT
.	TRBD1	TRBV7-8	TRBJ2-7	CASSQWTGRSSYEQYF	TGTGCCAGCAGCCAATGGACAGGTCGTAGCTCCTACGAGCAGTACTTC
few	TRBD1	TRBV19	TRBJ2-2	CASDRGRSGELFF	TGTGCCAGCGACAGGGGGCGATCCGGGGAGCTGTTTTTT
once	.	TRBV5-6	TRBJ1-2	CASSLTANYGYTF	TGTGCCAGCAGCCTGACAGCTAACTATGGCTACACCTTC
.	.	TRBV14	TRBJ1-2	CASSQDQNYGYTF	TGTGCCAGCAGCCAAGATCAGAACTATGGCTACACCTTC
.	.	TRBV10-3	TRBJ2-2	CATHSLGELFF	TGTGCCACTCACTCCCTGGGGGAGCTGTTTTTT
.	.	TRBV2	TRBJ1-4	CASSTDGATNEKLFF	TGTGCCAGCAGTACCGACGGAGCAACTAATGAAAAACTGTTTTTT
.	.	TRBV20-1	TRBJ1-5	CSASATAFSNSNQPQHF	TGCAGTGCTAGTGCGACAGCCTTCTCCAATAGCAATCAGCCCCAGCATTTT
.	.	TRBV19	TRBJ1-1	CASRPGGGLEAFF	TGTGCCAGCAGACCGGGGGGAGGTTTAGAAGCTTTCTTT
.	TRBD2	TRBV10-3	TRBJ2-2	CAIRGLDHTGELFF	TGTGCCATCAGGGGACTAGACCATACCGGGGAGCTGTTTTTT
few	TRBD1	TRBV30	TRBJ1-2	CAWRLGTGGGRGYTF	TGTGCCTGGAGATTGGGGACAGGGGGAGGAAGGGGCTACACCTTC
.	TRBD1	TRBV6-5	TRBJ1-4	CASGRTGVFNEKLFF	TGTGCCAGCGGACGGACAGGCGTCTTTAATGAAAAACTGTTTTTT
.	TRBD1	TRBV7-9	TRBJ1-4	CASSWGQSTGNEKLFF	TGTGCCAGCAGCTGGGGACAGTCCACCGGAAATGAAAAACTGTTTTTT
.	.	TRBV9	TRBJ2-2	CASSVSQGPGPGELFF	TGTGCCAGCAGCGTAAGCCAGGGGCCCGGGCCCGGGGAGCTGTTTTTT
.	TRBD2	TRBV6-5	TRBJ2-1	CASRTSGGREQFF	TGTGCCAGCAGAACTAGCGGAGGAAGAGAGCAGTTCTTC
.	TRBD1	TRBV7-9	TRBJ2-2	CASRADRDWNTGELFF	TGTGCCAGCAGGGCTGACAGGGATTGGAACACCGGGGAGCTGTTTTTT
once	.	TRBV5-1	TRBJ2-7	CASSLASSYYEQYF	TGCGCCAGCAGCTTGGCTAGCAGTTACTACGAGCAGTACTTC
.	.	TRBV5-1	TRBJ2-5	CASRLGRGQETQYF	TGCGCCAGCAGATTAGGACGGGGACAAGAGACCCAGTACTTC
.	.	TRBV7-9	TRBJ1-1	CASSLGIGGEAFF	TGTGCCAGCAGCTTAGGGATTGGAGGGGAAGCTTTCTTT
.	TRBD2	TRBV7-9	TRBJ2-5	CASSPGGGQETQYF	TGTGCCAGCAGCCCCGGGGGGGGCCAAGAGACCCAGTACTTC
.	TRBD2	TRBV7-9	TRBJ2-5	CASSSSGGATETQYF	TGTGCCAGCAGCTCTAGCGGGGGGGCCACGGAGACCCAGTACTTC
.	TRBD1	TRBV3-1/TRBV3-2	TRBJ1-3	CASSQVQQGRRGNTIYF	TGTGCCAGCAGCCAGGTTCAACAGGGGAGAAGGGGAAACACCATATATTTT
.	.	TRBV2	TRBJ1-1	CASRRFQVRNTEAFF	TGTGCCAGCAGACGGTTCCAGGTTAGGAACACTGAAGCTTTCTTT
.	.	TRBV5-6	TRBJ1-5	CASSIPGSNQPQHF	TGTGCCAGCAGCATTCCGGGTTCCAATCAGCCCCAGCATTTT
.	.	TRBV9	TRBJ2-2	CASSISRGATGELFF	TGTGCCAGCAGCATTAGCCGAGGAGCCACCGGGGAGCTGTTTTTT
once	.	TRBV4-1	TRBJ1-3	CASSQGADRLRGGNTIYF	TGCGCCAGCAGCCAAGGGGCTGACCGGTTGCGGGGTGGAAACACCATATATTTT
.	TRBD2	TRBV7-3	TRBJ2-1	CASSLGVGLAETNEQFF	TGTGCCAGCAGCTTAGGAGTAGGGCTAGCGGAGACCAATGAGCAGTTCTTC
.	TRBD1	TRBV5-8	TRBJ1-1	CASSLLRTGFEAFF	TGTGCCAGCAGCTTGTTAAGGACAGGGTTTGAAGCTTTCTTT
.	.	TRBV5-4	TRBJ2-1	CASSLVLVPEQFF	TGTGCCAGCAGCTTAGTACTAGTCCCTGAGCAGTTCTTC
.	.	TRBV27	TRBJ2-7	CASSLSGLGSYEQYF	TGTGCCAGCAGTTTATCCGGACTGGGCTCCTACGAGCAGTACTTC
.	.	TRBV6-1	TRBJ1-1	CASSDAGFSTEAFF	TGTGCCAGCAGTGACGCGGGGTTCAGCACTGAAGCTTTCTTT
.	.	TRBV5-5	TRBJ2-7	CASSPRGLTQGSYEQYF	TGTGCCAGCAGCCCCAGGGGTCTCACTCAGGGGTCCTACGAGCAGTACTTC
.	TRBD2	TRBV6-1	TRBJ2-2	CASSALTSGGYTGELFF	TGTGCCAGCAGTGCGTTGACTAGCGGGGGGTACACCGGGGAGCTGTTTTTT
.	.	TRBV19	TRBJ2-7	CASKGYVESRDEQYF	TGTGCCAGTAAGGGTTACGTGGAGTCGAGGGACGAGCAGTACTTC
.	TRBD2	TRBV7-2	TRBJ2-1	CASSLAQTSGGAHEQFF	TGTGCCAGCAGCTTAGCTCAAACTAGCGGGGGGGCACATGAGCAGTTCTTC
.	.	TRBV7-9	TRBJ1-1	CASSLGRGEAFF	TGTGCCAGCAGCTTAGGAAGGGGTGAAGCTTTCTTT
.	TRBD2	TRBV7-2	TRBJ2-5	CASSSSPTSVETQYF	TGTGCCAGCAGCTCTAGCCCGACTAGCGTGGAGACCCAGTACTTC
.	.	TRBV9	TRBJ1-3	CASSVDTSSGNTIYF	TGTGCCAGCAGCGTAGACACTAGCTCTGGAAACACCATATATTTT
.	.	TRBV5-1	TRBJ1-1	CASSAEAYTEAFF	TGCGCCAGCAGCGCCGAGGCATACACTGAAGCTTTCTTT
.	TRBD1	TRBV6-2/TRBV6-3	TRBJ2-4	CASSYSGTGDPRAKNIQYF	TGTGCCAGCAGTTACTCTGGGACAGGGGACCCTCGGGCCAAAAACATTCAGTACTTC
.	TRBD2	TRBV4-3	TRBJ2-7	CASSLLSGGAYEQYF	TGCGCCAGCAGCCTCCTTAGCGGGGGGGCTTACGAGCAGTACTTC
once	TRBD1	TRBV10-3	TRBJ1-1	CAISESQGAAAEAFF	TGTGCCATCAGTGAGTCTCAGGGGGCTGCGGCTGAAGCTTTCTTT
.	.	TRBV5-5	TRBJ1-5	CASSSEAGLGQPQHF	TGTGCCAGCAGTTCAGAGGCGGGGCTGGGGCAGCCCCAGCATTTT
.	.	TRBV2	TRBJ1-2	CAGHEQGSNYGYTF	TGTGCCGGACACGAACAGGGATCTAACTATGGCTACACCTTC